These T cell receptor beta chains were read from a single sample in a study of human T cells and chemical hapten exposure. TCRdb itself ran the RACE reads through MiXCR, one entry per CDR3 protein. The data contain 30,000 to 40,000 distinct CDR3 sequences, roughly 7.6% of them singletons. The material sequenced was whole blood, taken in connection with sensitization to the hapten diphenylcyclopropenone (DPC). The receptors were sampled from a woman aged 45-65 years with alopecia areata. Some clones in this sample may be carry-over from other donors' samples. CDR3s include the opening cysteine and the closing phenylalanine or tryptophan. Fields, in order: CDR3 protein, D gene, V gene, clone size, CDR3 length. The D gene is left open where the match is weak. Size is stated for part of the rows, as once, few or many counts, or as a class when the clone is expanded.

cdr3_aa: CSVRANTEAFF
d_call: NA
v_call: TRBV29-1
clone_size: many
cdr3_length: 11

cdr3_aa: CASSRLAGGPYEQYF
d_call: TRBD2
v_call: TRBV19
clone_size: few
cdr3_length: 15

cdr3_aa: CASSFGREDSPLHF
d_call: NA
v_call: TRBV7-2
clone_size: many
cdr3_length: 14

cdr3_aa: CASSQTGGRAEAFF
d_call: TRBD1
v_call: TRBV6-4
clone_size: many
cdr3_length: 14

cdr3_aa: CASSFRTGLNTEAFF
d_call: TRBD1
v_call: TRBV7-8
clone_size: NA
cdr3_length: 15

cdr3_aa: CASSPLGRASGVQETQYF
d_call: TRBD2
v_call: TRBV7-9
clone_size: many
cdr3_length: 18

cdr3_aa: CASSGRGQQFF
d_call: NA
v_call: TRBV28
clone_size: many
cdr3_length: 11

cdr3_aa: CASSLRAGVSYGYTF
d_call: NA
v_call: TRBV5-4
clone_size: many
cdr3_length: 15

cdr3_aa: CASSVALDEQFF
d_call: NA
v_call: TRBV9
clone_size: few
cdr3_length: 12

cdr3_aa: CASSPNAGQGGETQYF
d_call: TRBD1
v_call: TRBV7-8
clone_size: many
cdr3_length: 16

cdr3_aa: CSVWDFQETQYF
d_call: NA
v_call: TRBV29-1
clone_size: few
cdr3_length: 12

cdr3_aa: CASSSDGVSGNTIYF
d_call: NA
v_call: TRBV11-2
clone_size: many
cdr3_length: 15

cdr3_aa: CASRGSSVVKTQYF
d_call: NA
v_call: TRBV6-1
clone_size: many
cdr3_length: 14

cdr3_aa: CASSLAQLQGSYNEQFF
d_call: TRBD1
v_call: TRBV7-8
clone_size: many
cdr3_length: 17

cdr3_aa: CSVDSDGEGEQFF
d_call: NA
v_call: TRBV29-1
clone_size: many
cdr3_length: 13

cdr3_aa: CATLGAGRTGRETQYF
d_call: TRBD1
v_call: TRBV2
clone_size: many
cdr3_length: 16

cdr3_aa: CASSQKFPGLAFNEQFF
d_call: TRBD2
v_call: TRBV4-1
clone_size: many
cdr3_length: 17

cdr3_aa: CASSLGLGGVNEKLFF
d_call: NA
v_call: TRBV7-2
clone_size: many
cdr3_length: 16

cdr3_aa: CASSRGLSYGYTF
d_call: NA
v_call: TRBV11-1
clone_size: NA
cdr3_length: 13

cdr3_aa: CASSFGGGSGYTQYF
d_call: TRBD2
v_call: TRBV5-4
clone_size: many
cdr3_length: 15

cdr3_aa: CASAPGGVATDTQYF
d_call: TRBD2
v_call: TRBV3-1
clone_size: NA
cdr3_length: 15

cdr3_aa: CASSPQGGQETQYF
d_call: TRBD1
v_call: TRBV18
clone_size: many
cdr3_length: 14

cdr3_aa: CSVGTKRVSYNEQFF
d_call: NA
v_call: TRBV29-1
clone_size: few
cdr3_length: 15

cdr3_aa: CASSRPINTGELFF
d_call: NA
v_call: TRBV14
clone_size: many
cdr3_length: 14

cdr3_aa: CASSPPDSVSSYEQYF
d_call: NA
v_call: TRBV18
clone_size: few
cdr3_length: 16

cdr3_aa: CAVPSGSNYGYTF
d_call: NA
v_call: TRBV28
clone_size: few
cdr3_length: 13

cdr3_aa: CASSLQELNTEAFF
d_call: NA
v_call: TRBV18
clone_size: few
cdr3_length: 14

cdr3_aa: CSARGTGGRSPLHF
d_call: TRBD1
v_call: TRBV20-1
clone_size: many
cdr3_length: 14

cdr3_aa: CASTRGGAETQYF
d_call: TRBD1
v_call: TRBV9
clone_size: NA
cdr3_length: 13

cdr3_aa: CASSLRGRGAETQYF
d_call: NA
v_call: TRBV5-4
clone_size: many
cdr3_length: 15

cdr3_aa: CAISREVNSPLHF
d_call: NA
v_call: TRBV6-1
clone_size: few
cdr3_length: 13

cdr3_aa: CASSSDSGRDTQYF
d_call: TRBD2
v_call: TRBV7-2
clone_size: many
cdr3_length: 14

cdr3_aa: CASSPRKGSYNEQFF
d_call: NA
v_call: TRBV18
clone_size: many
cdr3_length: 15

cdr3_aa: CASSFMGLPNEKLFF
d_call: NA
v_call: TRBV7-3
clone_size: NA
cdr3_length: 15

cdr3_aa: CASSSGGGTNQPQHF
d_call: NA
v_call: TRBV18
clone_size: NA
cdr3_length: 15

cdr3_aa: CASSEGGGRNYGYTF
d_call: NA
v_call: TRBV2
clone_size: many
cdr3_length: 15

cdr3_aa: CASSVQGLASTDTQYF
d_call: TRBD2
v_call: TRBV7-8
clone_size: NA
cdr3_length: 16

cdr3_aa: CSAKISNQPQHF
d_call: NA
v_call: TRBV20-1
clone_size: few
cdr3_length: 12

cdr3_aa: CASRAPLDGYNEQFF
d_call: NA
v_call: TRBV2
clone_size: many
cdr3_length: 15

cdr3_aa: CASLKGNQPQHF
d_call: NA
v_call: TRBV28
clone_size: NA
cdr3_length: 12

cdr3_aa: CASSSLEWQYF
d_call: NA
v_call: TRBV7-8
clone_size: many
cdr3_length: 11

cdr3_aa: CSVEDSSRRTGELFF
d_call: NA
v_call: TRBV29-1
clone_size: NA
cdr3_length: 15

cdr3_aa: CASSIDPVAASNGYTF
d_call: NA
v_call: TRBV19
clone_size: many
cdr3_length: 16

cdr3_aa: CASSPRGSVTYEQYF
d_call: NA
v_call: TRBV12-3/TRBV12-4
clone_size: many
cdr3_length: 15